These 9 T cell receptor beta chains share one sample of origin, sequenced in a study of glioma-infiltrating T cells after dendritic cell vaccination. The method was immunoSEQ multiplex PCR; TCRdb's version includes in-frame clones alone and lacks a portion of them. The repertoire consists of about 64,000 clones, with 86% occurring once and the leading ten covering around 10%. Time point denoted: after dendritic cell vaccination, including at tumor progression/relapse. The starting material was blood, obtained after dendritic cell vaccination. The receptor set was obtained from a human donor with glioblastoma.

This clone appeared a few times. This chain joins TRBV21-1 and TRBJ1-5; TRBD1, as called in the table, went unchecked against the DNA. TRBV21-1 is designated a pseudogene. The CDR3 totals 17 residues. The CDR3 DNA reads as TGTGCCAGCAGCAAACTAGCAGGGGATGGGGGCAATCAGCCCCAGCATTTT. Its translation: CASSKLAGDGGNQPQHF.

This chain uses TRBV7-2 with TRBJ1-1; D may be TRBD1 (6 bases). This CDR3 spans 14 amino acids. Trimming pared 5 bases from V and 7 bases from J, leaving 17 bases between. Germline CDR1 reads SGHTA; CDR2 reads FQGNSA. DNA for the CDR3: TGTGCCAGCAGCGACCTTCGGGACACTGTTGAAGCTTTCTTT. Its protein product is CASSDLRDTVEAFF. Using reference TRBV7-2 and TRBJ1-1 for the parts outside the CDR3, the full variable domain is GAGVSQSPSNKVTEKGKDVELRCDPISGHTALYWYRQSLGQGLEFLIYFQGNSAPDKSGLPSDRFSAERTGGSVSTLTIQRTQQEDSAVYLCASSDLRDTVEAFFGQGTRLTVV.

This clone occurred once. J is TRBJ1-1 and V is TRBV15; weak D call: TRBD1 (5 bases). The CDR3 is made up of 16 amino acids. Germline-derived CDR1 and CDR2 are LNHNV and YYDKDF (reference sequence). Trimming removed 5 bases from V and 0 bases from J, with 16 bases in between. The CDR3 nucleotides read TGTGCCACCAGCTTCGACCCGGACACCCTGAACACTGAAGCTTTCTTT. This translates into CATSFDPDTLNTEAFF.

The V gene is TRBV6-6, the J gene TRBJ2-2, with TRBD2 matching 7 bases. V shed 0 bases, J shed 6 bases, and the junction held 7 bases outside the gene matches. Germline V CDR1 and CDR2: MNHNY, SVGAGI (reference sequence). The length of the CDR3 is 16 residues. The CDR3: CASSYSGEGRAGELFF. CDR3 nucleotide sequence: TGTGCCAGCAGTTACTCTGGGGAGGGACGAGCCGGGGAGCTGTTTTTT.

This clone has just one count. This sequence joins TRBV18 and TRBJ2-1, with 11 bases that match TRBD2. V gave up 2 bases and J gave up 6 bases; unmatched junction bases: 6. Looked up from germline, CDR1 is KGHSH and CDR2 is LQKENI. The CDR3 sequence is 16 residues long. The CDR3, as DNA: TGTGCCAGCTCACCATATGTAGCGGGAGGGGGCAATGAGCAGTTCTTC. Translation gives CASSPYVAGGGNEQFF.

The chain links TRBV11-2 to TRBJ1-1; D gene uncertain. This CDR3 spans 13 amino acids. Deletions cut 4 bases from V and 1 base from J, with 7 bases between. Per germline, CDR1 SGHAT and CDR2 FQNNGV. The CDR3 spells CASSWSGNTEAFF. The CDR3 DNA reads TGTGCCAGCAGCTGGTCGGGGAACACTGAAGCTTTCTTT.

The V and J genes are TRBV19 and TRBJ2-2; TRBD2 agrees at 8 bases. Germline V gives CDR1 LNHDA, CDR2 SQIVND (reference sequence). The CDR3 loop spans 18 amino acids. Losses at the gene ends were 4 bases for V and 4 bases for J; bases not matched to a gene: 14. CDR3 sequence: CASSTPRTREAFTGELFF. CDR3 nucleotide sequence: TGTGCCAGTAGTACCCCAAGAACGCGGGAGGCCTTCACCGGGGAGCTGTTTTTT. Full variable domain (remainder filled in from reference TRBV19 and TRBJ2-2): DGGITQSPKYLFRKEGQNVTLSCEQNLNHDAMYWYRQDPGQGLRLIYYSQIVNDFQKGDIAEGYSVSREKKESFPLTVTSAQKNPTAFYLCASSTPRTREAFTGELFFGEGSRLTVL.

The CDR3 region has the DNA TGTGCCAGTACCCCAGGGGACAGGGGACTTTCAGCTAACTATGGCTACACCTTC. Encoded protein: CASTPGDRGLSANYGYTF. The chain recombines TRBV19 with TRBJ1-2; 10 bases map to TRBD1. CDR3 length equals 18 residues. V was clipped by 7 bases and J by 0 bases; unmatched bases: 14. Germline CDR1 reads LNHDA; CDR2 reads SQIVND (reference sequence).

This clone was observed a single time. V usage is TRBV19 and J usage is TRBJ2-2, with 8 bases fitting TRBD2. Germline values: CDR1 LNHDA, CDR2 SQIVND (reference sequence). Losses at the gene ends were 11 bases for V and 7 bases for J; bases not matched to a gene: 9. The CDR3 has 13 residues. The CDR3 here is CASIYAGGGELFF. The CDR3 DNA reads as TGTGCCTCCATATATGCGGGAGGCGGGGAGCTGTTTTTT.